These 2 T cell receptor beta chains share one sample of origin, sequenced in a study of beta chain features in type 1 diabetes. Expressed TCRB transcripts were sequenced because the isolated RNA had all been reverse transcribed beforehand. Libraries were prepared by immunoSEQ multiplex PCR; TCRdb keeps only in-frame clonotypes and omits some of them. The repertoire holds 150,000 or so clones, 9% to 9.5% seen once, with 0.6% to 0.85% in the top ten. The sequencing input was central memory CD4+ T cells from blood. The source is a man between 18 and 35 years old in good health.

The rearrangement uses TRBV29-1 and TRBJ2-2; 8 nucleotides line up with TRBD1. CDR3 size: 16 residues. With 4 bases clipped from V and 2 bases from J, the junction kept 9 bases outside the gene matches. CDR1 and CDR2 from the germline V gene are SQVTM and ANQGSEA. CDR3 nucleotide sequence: TGCAGCGTTGCCATCCCAGGGGGCGTAAACACCGGGGAGCTGTTTTTT. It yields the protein CSVAIPGGVNTGELFF.

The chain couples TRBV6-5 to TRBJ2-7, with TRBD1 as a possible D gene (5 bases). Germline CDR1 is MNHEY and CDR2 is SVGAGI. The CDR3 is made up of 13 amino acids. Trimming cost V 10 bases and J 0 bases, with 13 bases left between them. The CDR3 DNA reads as TGTGCCACCCAGGGCGGCAGCTCCTACGAGCAGTACTTC. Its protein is CATQGGSSYEQYF.